Below are 18 T cell receptor beta chains sequenced from a single sample in a study of response to subunit inactivated influenza vaccine. TCRdb processed the RT-PCR reads anew with MiXCR; each CDR3 protein has one entry. The sample contains hundreds of thousands of distinct CDR3 sequences, about a sixth of which appear only once. The input for sequencing was PBMCs from blood, taken about 13 days after vaccination. The source is a man aged 45-60 years who received an inactivated influenza vaccine.

The gene calls are TRBV29-1 and TRBJ2-3, with TRBD2 matching 8 bases. V shed 2 bases and J 5 bases; nucleotides not matched to a gene: 18. The CDR3 consists of 18 residues. Germline assignment: CDR1 SQVTM and CDR2 ANQGSEA. The CDR3 nucleotides are TGCAGCGTTGAAAAGTGGGGGAGAAGCGGGAGTAGGATAGATACGCAGTATTTT. Protein sequence: CSVEKWGRSGSRIDTQYF.

This clonotype was counted many times. The chain combines TRBV12-3 or TRBV12-4 with TRBJ2-2; the D is unclear. The germline V and J ends were trimmed by 3 bases and 2 bases, with 10 bases remaining between them. This CDR3 comprises 15 residues. The CDR3: CASSFEDNNTGELFF. The CDR3 DNA is TGTGCCAGCAGTTTTGAGGATAATAACACCGGGGAGCTGTTTTTT.

This clonotype was observed a few times. V usage is TRBV7-8 and J usage is TRBJ2-7; possible D gene TRBD2, 6 bases. Trimming shortened V by 6 bases and J by 0 bases, and 21 bases separated the two germline ends. Germline CDR1 and CDR2: SGHVS and FQNEAQ. The CDR3 has 17 residues. In DNA form, the CDR3 reads TGTGCCAGCAGTTCCGATAGGATTGGGGGGAGCTCCTACGAGCAGTACTTC. Translating it yields CASSSDRIGGSSYEQYF.

V usage is TRBV10-3 and J usage is TRBJ2-5; D might be TRBD2 (5 bases). Trimming removed 10 bases from V and 3 bases from J, with 24 bases in between. Germline V gene data show CDR1 as ENHRY and CDR2 as SYGVKD. This CDR3 region has 16 residues. This CDR3 reads CATMPWSSWREETQYF. For the CDR3, the DNA is TGTGCCACCATGCCCTGGTCTAGTTGGCGGGAAGAGACCCAGTACTTC.

The table lists this clonotype with a few counts. The genes are TRBV5-5 and TRBJ1-6, with D uncertain. Germline assignment: CDR1 SGHKS and CDR2 YYEKEE (reference sequence). The CDR3 sequence is 15 residues long. V lost 2 bases to trimming and J lost 3 bases, with 9 bases between them. The CDR3 DNA reads as TGTGCCAGCAGCTTACGGGTGTTCTATAATTCACCCCTCCACTTT. The encoded protein is CASSLRVFYNSPLHF.

V and J are TRBV7-2 and TRBJ2-3; D possibly corresponds to TRBD1 (7 bases). From germline, CDR1 is SGHTA and CDR2 FQGNSA. Trimming removed 3 bases at V and 1 base at J, with 17 bases between. This CDR3 spans 17 amino acids. CDR3 region: CASSFRQGGVRTDTQYF. The CDR3 nucleotides read TGTGCCAGCAGCTTCCGACAGGGAGGAGTTCGCACAGATACGCAGTATTTT.

This clonotype occurred a few times. CDR3 DNA: TGTGCCAGCAGCATGACAGGGGAGTATGGCTACACCTTC. Its translation is CASSMTGEYGYTF. V is TRBV5-5 and J is TRBJ1-2; TRBD1 agrees at 8 bases. Germline CDR1 SGHKS, CDR2 YYEKEE (reference sequence). The junction had 4 bases not matched to a gene; V was cut back by 4 bases and J by 5 bases. The CDR3 spans 13 residues.

This chain connects TRBV20-1 to TRBJ2-7, with D tentatively TRBD1 (5 bases). V was clipped by 1 base and J by 3 bases, with 10 bases between them. This CDR3 region has 13 residues. Looked up from germline, CDR1 is DFQATT and CDR2 is SNEGSKA (reference sequence). In DNA form, the CDR3 reads TGCAGTGCTAGAGCGGACACGAGCTACGAGCAGTACTTC. Translated: CSARADTSYEQYF.

This clonotype was picked up a small number of times. The V call is TRBV19, the J call TRBJ2-7; 9 bases agree with TRBD2. Germline V gene sequence: CDR1 LNHDA, CDR2 SQIVND (reference sequence). This CDR3 is 14 amino acids long. V shed 3 bases and J 3 bases; nucleotides not matched to a gene: 3. DNA for the CDR3: TGTGCCAGTAGTATCATTAGCGGGAGCTACGAGCAGTACTTC. Its protein is CASSIISGSYEQYF.

A few counts support this clonotype. The rearrangement joins TRBV12-3 or TRBV12-4 to TRBJ1-1; D call uncertain. Trimming took 5 bases from V and 0 from J, leaving 10 bases between them. This CDR3 has 14 residues. CDR3 sequence (DNA): TGTGCCAGCAGTCTTATGGGGATGAACACTGAAGCTTTCTTT. Its protein product is CASSLMGMNTEAFF.

This clonotype was observed a handful of times. The CDR3 nucleotides are TGTGCCAGCAGTTTCAATCGAAGGGGGGCGGAGGGCTACACCTTC. It yields the protein CASSFNRRGAEGYTF. V gene TRBV12-3 or TRBV12-4 combines with J gene TRBJ1-2; maybe TRBD1 (6 bases). Trimming shortened V by 3 bases and J by 8 bases, and 19 bases separated the two germline ends. The CDR3 extends over 15 amino acids.

This clonotype came up a few times. The rearrangement joins TRBV5-1 to TRBJ2-1; D is perhaps TRBD1 (6 bases). The CDR3 runs 15 residues. Trimming stripped 4 bases from V and 6 bases from J, with 17 bases between. Germline values: CDR1 SGHRS, CDR2 YFSETQ. This CDR3 is CASSRAAGVSNEQFF. The CDR3 coding sequence is TGCGCCAGCAGCAGAGCCGCAGGGGTTAGCAATGAGCAGTTCTTC.

The chain recombines TRBV6-1 with TRBJ1-3, with D possibly matching TRBD1 (5 bases). The CDR3 consists of 16 residues. The germline gives CDR1 MNHNS, CDR2 SASEGT. V shed 6 bases and J shed 0 bases, with 15 bases lying between them. This CDR3 reads CASSVRAGSSGNTIYF. The DNA of the CDR3 is TGTGCCAGCAGCGTAAGAGCAGGGAGCTCTGGAAACACCATATATTTT.

The gene calls are TRBV28 and TRBJ2-3; D is unclear. The V and J ends lost 8 bases and 2 bases respectively, with 17 bases between them. This CDR3 region has 15 residues. Germline CDR1 is MDHEN and CDR2 is SYDVKM. CDR3 residues: CASPRNGSPTDTQYF. The CDR3 DNA reads TGTGCCAGCCCGAGAAATGGGTCACCCACAGATACGCAGTATTTT.

In this sample, this clonotype turned up a few times. This chain joins TRBV14 and TRBJ1-1; no clear D gene. CDR3 length: 15 amino acids. The germline gives CDR1 SGHDN, CDR2 FVKESK. V was clipped by 2 bases and J by 3 bases, with 13 bases between them. CDR3 sequence (DNA): TGTGCCAGCAGCCAATTAGGGAGAGAGGACACTGAAGCTTTCTTT. It yields the protein CASSQLGREDTEAFF.

This chain joins TRBV6-2 or TRBV6-3 and TRBJ2-5; TRBD2 is a possible D gene (7 bases). The V gene lost 4 bases and the J gene lost 1 base, with 16 bases spanning the gap. Per germline, CDR1 MNHEY and CDR2 SVGEGT. The CDR3 has 16 amino acids. CDR3 amino acids: CASSSRRGPLQETQYF. The CDR3 DNA reads TGTGCCAGCAGTTCGCGGCGGGGGCCACTCCAAGAGACCCAGTACTTC.

The V gene is TRBV4-3, the J gene TRBJ2-3; 9 bases align to TRBD1. J lost 5 bases, V lost 0 bases, and 6 bases had no gene match. The CDR3 sequence is 16 residues long. Germline assignment: CDR1 LGHNA and CDR2 YSLEER. The CDR3 sequence is CASSQDLATGGDTQYF. The CDR3 DNA reads TGCGCCAGCAGCCAAGATCTAGCGACAGGGGGAGATACGCAGTATTTT.

Ten or more counts support this clonotype. The rearrangement joins TRBV12-3 or TRBV12-4 to TRBJ2-1; 9 bases line up with TRBD2. V shed 6 bases, J shed 6 bases, and the junction held 12 bases outside the gene matches. The CDR3 length is 16 residues. This CDR3 is CASSPGTSLTPNEQFF. The CDR3 bases are TGTGCCAGCAGCCCCGGGACTAGCTTAACTCCCAATGAGCAGTTCTTC.